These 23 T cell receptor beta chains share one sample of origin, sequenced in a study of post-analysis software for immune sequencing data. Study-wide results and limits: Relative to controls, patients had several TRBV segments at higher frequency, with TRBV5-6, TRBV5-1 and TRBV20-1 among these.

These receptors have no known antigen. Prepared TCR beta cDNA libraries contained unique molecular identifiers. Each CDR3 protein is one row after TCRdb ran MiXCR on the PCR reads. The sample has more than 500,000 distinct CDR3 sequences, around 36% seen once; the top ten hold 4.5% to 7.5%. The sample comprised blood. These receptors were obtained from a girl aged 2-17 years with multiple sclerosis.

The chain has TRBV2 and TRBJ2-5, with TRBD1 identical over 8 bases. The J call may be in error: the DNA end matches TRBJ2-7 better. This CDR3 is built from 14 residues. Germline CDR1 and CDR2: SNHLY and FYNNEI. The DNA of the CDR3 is TGTGCCAGCAGTCCGGCAGGGGGCCCCTACGAGCAGTACTTC. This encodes CASSPAGGPYEQYF.

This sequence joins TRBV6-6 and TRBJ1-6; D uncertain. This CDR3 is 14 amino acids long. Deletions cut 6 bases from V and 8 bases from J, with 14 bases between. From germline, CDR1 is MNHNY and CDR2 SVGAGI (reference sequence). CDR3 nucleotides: TGTGCCAGCAGCTATACTCCGGCGGATTCACCCCTCCACTTT. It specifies CASSYTPADSPLHF.

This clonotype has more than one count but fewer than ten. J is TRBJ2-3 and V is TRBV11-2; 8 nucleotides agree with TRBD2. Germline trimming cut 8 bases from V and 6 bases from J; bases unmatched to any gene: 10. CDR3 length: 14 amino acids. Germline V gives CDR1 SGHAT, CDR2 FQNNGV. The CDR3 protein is CASLLGGAPDTQYF. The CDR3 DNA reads TGTGCCAGCCTTCTCGGGGGGGCCCCGGATACGCAGTATTTT.

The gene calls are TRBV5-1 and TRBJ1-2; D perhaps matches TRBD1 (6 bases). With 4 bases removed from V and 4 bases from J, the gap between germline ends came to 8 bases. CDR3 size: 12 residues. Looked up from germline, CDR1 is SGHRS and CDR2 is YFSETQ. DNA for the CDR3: TGCGCCAGCAGCGTGGACAGCTATGGCTACACCTTC. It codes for CASSVDSYGYTF.

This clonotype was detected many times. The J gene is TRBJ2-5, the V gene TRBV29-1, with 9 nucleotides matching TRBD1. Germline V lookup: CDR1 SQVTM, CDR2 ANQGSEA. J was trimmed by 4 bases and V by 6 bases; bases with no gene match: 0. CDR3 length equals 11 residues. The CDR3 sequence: CSVGQGETQYF. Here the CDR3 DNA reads TGCAGCGTGGGACAGGGAGAGACCCAGTACTTC. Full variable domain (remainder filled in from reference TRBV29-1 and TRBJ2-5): SAVISQKPSRDICQRGTSLTIQCQVDSQVTMMFWYRQQPGQSLTLIATANQGSEATYESGFVIDKFPISRPNLTFSTLTVSNMSPEDSSIYLCSVGQGETQYFGPGTRLLVL.

The CDR3, as DNA: TGCAGCGTTGACCACAGGGACAGGGACACTGAAGCTTTCTTT. Its protein product is CSVDHRDRDTEAFF. The rearrangement joins TRBV29-1 to TRBJ1-1, with TRBD1 matching 9 bases. The CDR3 covers 14 residues. V dropped 3 bases and J dropped 3; count of bases not matched to a gene: 5. Germline V lookup: CDR1 SQVTM, CDR2 ANQGSEA.

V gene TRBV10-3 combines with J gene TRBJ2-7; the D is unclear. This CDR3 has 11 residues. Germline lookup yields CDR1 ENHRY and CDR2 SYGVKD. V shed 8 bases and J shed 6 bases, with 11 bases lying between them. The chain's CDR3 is CAIGKTSEQYF. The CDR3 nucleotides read TGTGCCATCGGGAAGACCTCCGAGCAGTACTTC.

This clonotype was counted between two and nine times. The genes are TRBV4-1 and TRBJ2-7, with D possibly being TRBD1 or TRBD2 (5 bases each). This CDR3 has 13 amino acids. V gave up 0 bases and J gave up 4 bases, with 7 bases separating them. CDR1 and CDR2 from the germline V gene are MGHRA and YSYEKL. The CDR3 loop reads CASSQDREYEQYF. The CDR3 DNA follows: TGCGCCAGCAGCCAAGACAGGGAGTACGAGCAGTACTTC.

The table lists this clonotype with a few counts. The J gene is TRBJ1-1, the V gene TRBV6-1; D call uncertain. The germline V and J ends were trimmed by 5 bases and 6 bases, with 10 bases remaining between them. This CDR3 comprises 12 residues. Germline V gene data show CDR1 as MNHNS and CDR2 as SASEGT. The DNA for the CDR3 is TGTGCCAGCAGTTTCTTCGGCTCTGAAGCTTTCTTT. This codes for CASSFFGSEAFF.

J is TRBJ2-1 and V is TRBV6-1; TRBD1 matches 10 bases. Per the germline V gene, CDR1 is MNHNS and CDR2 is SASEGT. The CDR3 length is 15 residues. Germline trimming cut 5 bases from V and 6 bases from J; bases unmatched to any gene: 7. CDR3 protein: CASSLRDRGFNEQFF. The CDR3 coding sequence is TGTGCCAGCAGTCTCCGGGACAGGGGTTTCAATGAGCAGTTCTTC.

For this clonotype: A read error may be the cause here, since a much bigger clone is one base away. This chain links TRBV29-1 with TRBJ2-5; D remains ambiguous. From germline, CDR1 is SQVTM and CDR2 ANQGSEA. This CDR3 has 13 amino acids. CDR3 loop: CSVGFAEQETQCF. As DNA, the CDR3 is TGCAGCGTTGGGTTTGCAGAACAAGAGACCCAGTGCTTC.

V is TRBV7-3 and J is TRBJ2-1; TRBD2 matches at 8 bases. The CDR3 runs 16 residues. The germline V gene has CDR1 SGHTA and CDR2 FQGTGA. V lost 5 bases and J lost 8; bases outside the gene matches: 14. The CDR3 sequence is CASSNADAGGGDEQFF. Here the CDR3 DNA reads TGTGCCAGCAGCAACGCCGACGCGGGGGGAGGGGATGAGCAGTTCTTC.

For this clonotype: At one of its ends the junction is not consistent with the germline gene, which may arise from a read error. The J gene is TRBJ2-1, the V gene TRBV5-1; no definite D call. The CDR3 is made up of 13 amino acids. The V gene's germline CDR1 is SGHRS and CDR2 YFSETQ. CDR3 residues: CASSLYADNGQFF. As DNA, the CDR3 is TGCGCCAGCAGCTTGTATGCAGACAATGGGCAGTTCTTC.

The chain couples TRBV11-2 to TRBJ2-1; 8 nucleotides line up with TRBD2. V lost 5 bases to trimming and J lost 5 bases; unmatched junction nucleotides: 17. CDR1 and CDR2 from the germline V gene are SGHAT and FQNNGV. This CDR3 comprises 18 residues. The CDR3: CASSPRLASGGLNNEQFF. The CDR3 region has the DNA TGTGCCAGCAGCCCCCGACTGGCCAGCGGGGGCCTGAACAATGAGCAGTTCTTC.

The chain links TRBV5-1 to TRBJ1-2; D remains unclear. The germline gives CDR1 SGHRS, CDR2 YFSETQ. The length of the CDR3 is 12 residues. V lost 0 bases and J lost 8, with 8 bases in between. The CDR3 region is CASSLEPDGYTF. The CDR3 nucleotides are TGCGCCAGCAGCTTGGAACCGGACGGCTACACCTTC.

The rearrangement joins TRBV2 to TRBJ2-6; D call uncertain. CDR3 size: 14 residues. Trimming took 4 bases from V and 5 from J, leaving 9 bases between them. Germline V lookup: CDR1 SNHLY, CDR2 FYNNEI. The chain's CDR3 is CASSVDQRANVLTF. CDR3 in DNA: TGTGCCAGCAGTGTGGACCAGAGGGCCAACGTCCTGACTTTC.

In nucleotides, the CDR3 is TGTGCCAGCAGTGAAGATCCAGCGGGGTACACAGATACGCAGTATTTT. This translates into CASSEDPAGYTDTQYF. This sequence joins TRBV6-1 and TRBJ2-3; 7 bases line up with TRBD2. After removal of 1 base from V and 2 bases from J, the junction contained 6 bases not matched to a gene. The CDR3 spans 16 residues. The germline gives CDR1 MNHNS, CDR2 SASEGT.

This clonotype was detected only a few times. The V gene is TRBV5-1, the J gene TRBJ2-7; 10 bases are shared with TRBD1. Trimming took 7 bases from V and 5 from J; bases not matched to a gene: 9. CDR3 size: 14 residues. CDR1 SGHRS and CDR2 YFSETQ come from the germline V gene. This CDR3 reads CASSRDRGADEQYF. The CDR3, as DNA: TGCGCCAGCTCAAGGGACAGGGGAGCCGACGAGCAGTACTTC. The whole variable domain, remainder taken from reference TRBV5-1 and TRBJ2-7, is KAGVTQTPRYLIKTRGQQVTLSCSPISGHRSVSWYQQTPGQGLQFLFEYFSETQRNKGNFPGRFSGRQFSNSRSEMNVSTLELGDSALYLCASSRDRGADEQYFGPGTRLTVT.

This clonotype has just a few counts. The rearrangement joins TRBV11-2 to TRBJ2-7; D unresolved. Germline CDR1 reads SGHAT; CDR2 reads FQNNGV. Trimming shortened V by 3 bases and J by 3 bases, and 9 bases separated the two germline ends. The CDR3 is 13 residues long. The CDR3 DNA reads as TGTGCCAGCAGCTTTAGACCCGACTACGAGCAGTACTTC. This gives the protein CASSFRPDYEQYF.

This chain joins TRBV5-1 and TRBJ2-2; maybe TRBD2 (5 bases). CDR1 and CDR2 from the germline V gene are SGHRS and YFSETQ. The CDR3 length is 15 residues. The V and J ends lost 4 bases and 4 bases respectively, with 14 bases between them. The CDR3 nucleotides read TGCGCCAGCAGCAAGGCGGGCCGGGGCACCGGGGAGCTGTTTTTT. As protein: CASSKAGRGTGELFF.

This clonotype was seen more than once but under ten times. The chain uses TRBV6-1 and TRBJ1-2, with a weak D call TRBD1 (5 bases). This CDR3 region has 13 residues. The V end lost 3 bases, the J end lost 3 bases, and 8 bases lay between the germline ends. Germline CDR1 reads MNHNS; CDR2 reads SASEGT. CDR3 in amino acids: CASSETADYGYTF. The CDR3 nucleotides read TGTGCCAGCAGTGAGACAGCCGACTATGGCTACACCTTC.

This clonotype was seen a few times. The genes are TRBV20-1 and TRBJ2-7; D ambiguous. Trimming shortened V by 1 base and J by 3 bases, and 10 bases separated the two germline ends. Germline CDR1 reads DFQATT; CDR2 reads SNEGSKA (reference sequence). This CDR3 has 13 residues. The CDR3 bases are TGCAGTGCTAGAGCCGTGGGGTTCTACGAGCAGTACTTC. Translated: CSARAVGFYEQYF.

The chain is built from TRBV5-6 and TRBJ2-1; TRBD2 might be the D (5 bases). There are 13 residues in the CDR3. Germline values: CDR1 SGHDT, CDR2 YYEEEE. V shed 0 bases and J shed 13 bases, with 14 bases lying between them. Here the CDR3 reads CASSLVRLAAQFF. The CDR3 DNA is TGTGCCAGCAGCTTGGTAAGGCTAGCTGCCCAGTTCTTC.